The TCR beta chain under discussion was sequenced for a study of blood T cell repertoires in COVID-19. About the research overall: The samples span acute and convalescent COVID-19 from the United States, Italy and Spain. T cells, B-cell-depleted T cells, or PBMCs supplied cDNA or gDNA.

As processed by the authors: Amplification with reference gene primers provided the estimates of nucleated cell counts. Sequencing was performed with immunoSEQ multiplex PCR; in TCRdb, only in-frame clones are kept and a portion is missing. Clone size and V and J calls were adopted from that table, with D and trimming inferred from the DNA. The table shows some 150,000 clones, with 80% occurring only once. The CDR3 has 14 amino acids. The V segment lost 6 bases and the J segment 7 bases; nucleotides outside the gene matches: 5. Germline V CDR1 and CDR2: MNHEY, SVGAGI. This sequence was found in a man aged 55 to 70 with acute or convalescent COVID-19. This chain uses TRBV6-5 with TRBJ1-6; 8 bases are shared with TRBD1. Material for sequencing was peripheral blood. CDR3 DNA sequence: TGTGCCAGCAGCCTGACAGGGGCCAATTCACCCCTCCACTTT. Its translation is CASSLTGANSPLHF.